This TCR beta chain was sequenced in a study of OX40 agonist ivuxolimab in advanced cancers. Trimming took off 8 bases at V and 4 bases at J, with 11 bases between the two ends. Germline CDR1 LNHDA, CDR2 SQIVND (reference sequence). The CDR3 is made up of 12 amino acids. Assay used: immunoSEQ multiplex PCR; TCRdb lists only in-frame clones, some missing. The sample records fewer than 35,000 clones, roughly 79% being singletons. Sequences were derived from CD4+ or CD8+ T cells sorted from blood, sampled in a trial of the OX40 agonist ivuxolimab. The J gene is TRBJ1-2, the V gene TRBV19, with D perhaps matching TRBD1 (5 bases). This receptor was obtained from an adult with an advanced solid tumor such as melanoma, head and neck, liver or kidney cancer. The CDR3 bases are TGTGCCAGTTACGACAGTATCTATGGCTACACCTTC. It encodes CASYDSIYGYTF.